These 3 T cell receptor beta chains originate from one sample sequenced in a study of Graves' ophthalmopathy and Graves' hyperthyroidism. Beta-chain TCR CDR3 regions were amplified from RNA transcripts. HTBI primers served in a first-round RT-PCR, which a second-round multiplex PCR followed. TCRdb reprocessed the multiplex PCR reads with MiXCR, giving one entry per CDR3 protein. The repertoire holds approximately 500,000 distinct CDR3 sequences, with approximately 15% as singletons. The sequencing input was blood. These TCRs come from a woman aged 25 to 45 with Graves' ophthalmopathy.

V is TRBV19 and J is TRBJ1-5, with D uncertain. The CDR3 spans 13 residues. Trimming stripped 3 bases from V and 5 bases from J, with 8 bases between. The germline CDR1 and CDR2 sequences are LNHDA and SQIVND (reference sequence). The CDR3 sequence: CASSIDGDQPQHF. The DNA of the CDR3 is TGTGCCAGTAGTATCGACGGGGATCAGCCCCAGCATTTT.

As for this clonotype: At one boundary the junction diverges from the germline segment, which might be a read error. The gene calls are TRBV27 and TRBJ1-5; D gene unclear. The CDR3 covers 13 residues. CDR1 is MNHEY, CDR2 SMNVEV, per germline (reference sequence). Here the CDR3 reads CASSLSMNRPQHF. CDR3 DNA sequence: TGTGCCAGCAGTTTATCGATGAATCGGCCCCAGCATTTT.

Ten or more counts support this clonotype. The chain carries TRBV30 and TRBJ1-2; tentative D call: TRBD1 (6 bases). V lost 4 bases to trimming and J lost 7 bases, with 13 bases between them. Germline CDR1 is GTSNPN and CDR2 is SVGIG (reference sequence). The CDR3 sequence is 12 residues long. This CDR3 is CAWTDSSLGYTF. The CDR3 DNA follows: TGTGCCTGGACGGACAGTTCACTTGGCTACACCTTC.